The 8 T cell receptor beta chains in this list originate from one sample, sequenced in a study of CXCR3-negative and CXCR3-positive naive CD8 T cells. General study findings and limits: CXCR3-positive naive cells had TRB CDR3s that were more hydrophobic than CXCR3-negative naive cells had.

TRB cDNA was prepared as libraries by UMI-labeled 5' RACE. With the 5' RACE reads reprocessed, TCRdb shows one record per CDR3 protein and no DNA. This repertoire includes roughly 110,000 distinct CDR3 sequences. No antigen has been assigned to these receptors. What was sequenced was naive CXCR3+ CD8+ T cells from blood. As for subset: CD45RO-CCR7+CD27+CD95- naive CD8+ T cells expressing CXCR3 (TNR3+). These receptors came from a human donor in good health. Some clones in this sample may be carry-over from other donors' samples.

The chain carries TRBV5-1 and TRBJ2-5; TCRdb gives TRBD2 as the D gene, but with no DNA this cannot be confirmed. The CDR3 contains 15 residues. In germline, CDR1 is SGHRS, CDR2 YFSETQ. The CDR3 is CASSFDEGSQETQYF. The variable domain in full, with the rest retrieved from reference TRBV5-1 and TRBJ2-5, is KAGVTQTPRYLIKTRGQQVTLSCSPISGHRSVSWYQQTPGQGLQFLFEYFSETQRNKGNFPGRFSGRQFSNSRSEMNVSTLELGDSALYLCASSFDEGSQETQYFGPGTRLLVL.

V is TRBV28 and J is TRBJ2-5; as DNA is missing, the TRBD2 call by TCRdb cannot be tested. Germline V gene data show CDR1 as MDHEN and CDR2 as SYDVKM. CDR3 length equals 15 residues. CDR3 sequence: CASSTYGTYEETQYF.

The J gene is TRBJ2-5, the V gene TRBV12-3 or TRBV12-4; checking the TCRdb D call of TRBD2 is not possible without DNA. The CDR3 is 15 residues long. The CDR3 protein is CASSLVGEDQETQYF.

The chain employs TRBV14 and TRBJ1-1; TCRdb's D call of TRBD1 is untestable without DNA. CDR1 and CDR2 from the germline V gene are SGHDN and FVKESK. This CDR3 region has 15 residues. CDR3 sequence reads: CASSQDGGPNTEAFF.

The V and J genes are TRBV7-8 and TRBJ2-7; TCRdb reports TRBD1, a call that lacks DNA to check it against. This CDR3 contains 14 residues. Germline V gene sequence: CDR1 SGHVS, CDR2 FQNEAQ. The CDR3 is CASSLWDRALEQYF.

V usage is TRBV6-2 or TRBV6-3 and J usage is TRBJ1-2. The germline V gene encodes CDR1 MNHEY and CDR2 SVGEGT. The CDR3 is 13 amino acids. CDR3 loop: CASSYGGADGYTF.

The chain carries TRBV4-3 and TRBJ2-7; TCRdb's assignment of TRBD1 cannot be checked, as there is no DNA. CDR1 is LGHNA and CDR2 is YSLEER in the germline V gene. This CDR3 comprises 17 residues. Here the CDR3 reads CASSQDFFPGKSYEQYF.

The V gene is TRBV28, the J gene TRBJ2-5; checking the TCRdb D call of TRBD1 is not possible without DNA. Germline CDR1 MDHEN, CDR2 SYDVKM. The CDR3 is made up of 16 amino acids. The CDR3 is CASTPRAGTHQETQYF.